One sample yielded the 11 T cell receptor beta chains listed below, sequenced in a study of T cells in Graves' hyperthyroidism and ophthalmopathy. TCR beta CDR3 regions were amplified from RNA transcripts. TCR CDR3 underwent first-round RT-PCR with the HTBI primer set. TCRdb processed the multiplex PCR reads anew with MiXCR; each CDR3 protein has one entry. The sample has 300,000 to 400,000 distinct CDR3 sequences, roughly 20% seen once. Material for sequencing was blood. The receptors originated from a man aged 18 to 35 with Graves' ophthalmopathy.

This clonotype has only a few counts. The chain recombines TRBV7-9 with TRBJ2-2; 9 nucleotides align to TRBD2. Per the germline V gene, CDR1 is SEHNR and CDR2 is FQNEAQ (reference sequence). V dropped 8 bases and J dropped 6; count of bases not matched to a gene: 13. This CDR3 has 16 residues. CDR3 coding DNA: TGTGCCAGCGGCCCCCAGAGCGGGGGGCCATCCGGGGAGCTGTTTTTT. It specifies CASGPQSGGPSGELFF.

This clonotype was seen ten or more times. The CDR3 loop reads CASSTASGGFSYEQYF. CDR3 coding DNA: TGTGCCAGCAGTACCGCTAGCGGGGGGTTCTCCTACGAGCAGTACTTC. This chain uses TRBV12-3 or TRBV12-4 with TRBJ2-7, with 11 bases aligning to TRBD2. Germline trimming cut 5 bases from V and 0 bases from J; bases unmatched to any gene: 6. The CDR3 extends over 16 amino acids.

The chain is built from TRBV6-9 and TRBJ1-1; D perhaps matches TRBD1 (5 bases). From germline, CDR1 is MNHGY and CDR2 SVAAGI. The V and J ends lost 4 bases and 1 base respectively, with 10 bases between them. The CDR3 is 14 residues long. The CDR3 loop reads CASSSLDRNTEAFF. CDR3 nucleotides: TGTGCCAGCAGTTCTCTCGACAGGAACACTGAAGCTTTCTTT.

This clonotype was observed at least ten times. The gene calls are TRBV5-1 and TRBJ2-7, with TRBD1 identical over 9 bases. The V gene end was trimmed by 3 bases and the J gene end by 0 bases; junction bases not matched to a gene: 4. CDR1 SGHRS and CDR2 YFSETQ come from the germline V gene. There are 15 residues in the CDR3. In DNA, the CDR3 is TGCGCCAGCAGCTGGACAGGGGAGAGCTCCTACGAGCAGTACTTC. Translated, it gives CASSWTGESSYEQYF.

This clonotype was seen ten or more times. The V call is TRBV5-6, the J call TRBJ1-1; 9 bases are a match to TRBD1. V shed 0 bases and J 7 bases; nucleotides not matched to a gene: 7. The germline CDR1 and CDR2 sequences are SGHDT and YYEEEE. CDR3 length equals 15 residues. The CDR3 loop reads CASSLDRGLIGEAFF. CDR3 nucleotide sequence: TGTGCCAGCAGCTTGGACAGGGGGCTGATAGGTGAAGCTTTCTTT.

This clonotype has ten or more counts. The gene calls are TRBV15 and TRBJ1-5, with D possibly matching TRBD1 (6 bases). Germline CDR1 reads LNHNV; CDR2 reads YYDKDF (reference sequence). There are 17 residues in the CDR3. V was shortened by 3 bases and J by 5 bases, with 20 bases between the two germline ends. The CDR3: CATSRGDRRNYDQPQHF. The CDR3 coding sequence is TGTGCCACCAGCAGGGGTGACAGGCGAAATTACGATCAGCCCCAGCATTTT. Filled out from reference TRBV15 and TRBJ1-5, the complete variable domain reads DAMVIQNPRYQVTQFGKPVTLSCSQTLNHNVMYWYQQKSSQAPKLLFHYYDKDFNNEADTPDNFQSRRPNTSFCFLDIRSPGLGDTAMYLCATSRGDRRNYDQPQHFGDGTRLSIL.

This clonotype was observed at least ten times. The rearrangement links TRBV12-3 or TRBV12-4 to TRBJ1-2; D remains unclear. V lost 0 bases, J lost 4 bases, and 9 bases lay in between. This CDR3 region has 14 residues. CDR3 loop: CASSLAAGPYGYTF. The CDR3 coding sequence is TGTGCCAGCAGTTTAGCGGCAGGACCCTATGGCTACACCTTC.

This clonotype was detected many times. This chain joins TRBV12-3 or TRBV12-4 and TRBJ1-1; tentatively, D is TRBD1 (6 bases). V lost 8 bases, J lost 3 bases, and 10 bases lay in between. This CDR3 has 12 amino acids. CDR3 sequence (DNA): TGTGCCAGCGGGGAGGGGGACACTGAAGCTTTCTTT. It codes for CASGEGDTEAFF.

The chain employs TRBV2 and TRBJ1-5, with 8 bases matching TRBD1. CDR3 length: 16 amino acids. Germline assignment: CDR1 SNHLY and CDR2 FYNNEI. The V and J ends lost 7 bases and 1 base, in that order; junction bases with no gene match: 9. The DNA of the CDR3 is TGTGCCAGCACTGGACAGGGTAGGAGAAGCAATCAGCCCCAGCATTTT. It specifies CASTGQGRRSNQPQHF.

This chain's CDR3 is CASNKAGVGDTEAFF. DNA for the CDR3: TGCGCCAGCAACAAGGCAGGGGTGGGGGACACTGAAGCTTTCTTT. The chain combines TRBV5-1 with TRBJ1-1; D may be TRBD1 (6 bases). Trimming shortened V by 6 bases and J by 3 bases, and 18 bases separated the two germline ends. This CDR3 spans 15 amino acids. Germline lookup yields CDR1 SGHRS and CDR2 YFSETQ.

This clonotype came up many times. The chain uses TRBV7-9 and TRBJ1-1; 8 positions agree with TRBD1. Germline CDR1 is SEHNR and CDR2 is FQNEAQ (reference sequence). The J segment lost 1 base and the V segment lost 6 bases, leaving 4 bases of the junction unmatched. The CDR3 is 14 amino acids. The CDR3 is CASRPGGRNTEAFF. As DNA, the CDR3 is TGTGCCAGCAGGCCAGGGGGCAGGAACACTGAAGCTTTCTTT. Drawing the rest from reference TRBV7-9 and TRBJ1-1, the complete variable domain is DTGVSQNPRHKITKRGQNVTFRCDPISEHNRLYWYRQTLGQGPEFLTYFQNEAQLEKSRLLSDRFSAERPKGSFSTLEIQRTEQGDSAMYLCASRPGGRNTEAFFGQGTRLTVV.